This is a list of T cell receptor beta chains from one sample in a study of radiotherapy plus CTLA-4 blockade in lung cancer. Generated by immunoSEQ multiplex PCR, the TCRdb table keeps only in-frame clones and is missing some. The sample has around 110,000 clones; more than 75% are singletons. This sample comprised peripheral blood, obtained from a patient treated with radiotherapy plus ipilimumab. These TCRs come from a human donor with non-small cell lung cancer that progressed on radiotherapy plus ipilimumab. Some clones in this sample may be carry-over from other donors' samples. The CDR3 runs from the conserved cysteine through the conserved F or W. A D gene is named only where the DNA matches it firmly. Clone size appears in some rows only: once, few, many, or a class for an expanded clone.

d_call j_call clone_size cdr3_length v_call cdr3_aa cdr3_nt
- TRBJ2-3 - 16 TRBV6-5 CASSYRGVGATDTQYF TGTGCCAGCAGTTACAGGGGGGTGGGGGCGACAGATACGCAGTATTTT
- TRBJ1-2 - 17 TRBV27 CASSLSLPQSSVSGYTF TGTGCCAGCAGTTTATCCCTCCCGCAGTCTTCGGTTTCTGGCTACACCTTC
TRBD1 TRBJ1-2 few 14 TRBV6-1 CASSKFSGTGGYTF TGTGCCAGCAGTAAATTCTCCGGGACAGGGGGCTACACCTTC
- TRBJ2-3 - 10 TRBV5-4 CASSGGTQYF TGTGCCAGCAGCGGTGGGACGCAGTATTTT
- TRBJ1-2 - 15 TRBV4-2 CASSQDEGSGTGYTF TGTGCCAGCAGCCAAGATGAAGGATCTGGGACTGGCTACACCTTC
- TRBJ1-2 - 13 TRBV19 CASSLQGRYGYTF TGTGCCAGTAGTCTCCAGGGGCGCTATGGCTACACCTTC
- TRBJ1-6 - 13 TRBV4-3 CASSQDRGTALHF TGCGCCAGCAGCCAAGATCGTGGAACAGCCCTCCACTTT
TRBD1 TRBJ1-4 - 13 TRBV27 CASSPWAGGQVNF TGTGCCAGCAGTCCCTGGGCCGGGGGACAGGTTAATTTT
TRBD1 TRBJ1-6 - 16 TRBV4-2 CASSQNPGTDNSPLHF TGTGCCAGCAGCCAGAACCCCGGGACAGATAATTCACCCCTCCACTTT
TRBD1 TRBJ2-7 - 15 TRBV7-3 CASSLGQGWSYEQYF TGTGCCAGCAGCTTAGGACAGGGTTGGTCCTACGAGCAGTACTTC
- TRBJ2-5 - 13 TRBV11-2 CASTIFGWETQYF TGTGCCAGCACCATCTTCGGGTGGGAGACCCAGTACTTC
- TRBJ1-3 - 15 TRBV5-4 CASSLGGDGGNTIYF TGTGCCAGCAGCTTGGGCGGGGACGGTGGAAACACCATATATTTT
TRBD1 TRBJ2-2 - 15 TRBV7-2 CASSFDRGNTGELFF TGTGCCAGCAGCTTCGACAGGGGGAACACCGGGGAGCTGTTTTTT
TRBD2 TRBJ2-1 few 15 TRBV5-1 CASRGIAGGYNEQFF TGCGCCAGCCGAGGCATAGCGGGGGGCTACAATGAGCAGTTCTTC
- TRBJ1-5 - 15 TRBV18 CASSPRDLRSKPQHF TGTGCCAGCTCACCACGGGATTTACGCAGCAAGCCCCAGCATTTT
- TRBJ1-3 - 14 TRBV4-2 CASSQGHTGNTIYF TGTGCCAGCAGCCAAGGACACACTGGAAACACCATATATTTT
- TRBJ1-4 - 16 TRBV4-2 CASSQASQGTNEKLFF TGTGCCAGCAGCCAAGCCTCGCAGGGGACTAATGAAAAACTGTTTTTT
TRBD1 TRBJ1-6 - 14 TRBV6-5 CASSKDRESSPLHF TGTGCCAGCAGTAAGGACAGGGAGAGTTCACCCCTCCACTTT
- TRBJ1-1 - 13 TRBV4-1 CASSPRVYTEAFF TGCGCCAGCAGCCCACGGGTTTACACTGAAGCTTTCTTT
- TRBJ1-4 few 16 TRBV28 CASSLSGAGQNEKLFF TGTGCCAGCAGTTTGTCGGGGGCAGGTCAAAATGAAAAACTGTTTTTT
- TRBJ1-1 - 14 TRBV6-5 CASSWGFEDTEAFF TGTGCCAGCAGCTGGGGTTTCGAGGACACTGAAGCTTTCTTT
- TRBJ2-3 - 15 TRBV7-3 CASRGVVSRTDTQYF TGTGCCAGCAGGGGGGTGGTGAGCCGCACAGATACGCAGTATTTT
TRBD2 TRBJ2-5 - 14 TRBV11-2 CASSFTSGGETQYF TGTGCCAGCAGCTTTACTAGCGGGGGGGAGACCCAGTACTTC
- TRBJ1-4 - 15 TRBV25-1 CASSPRGKATEKLFF TGTGCCAGCAGCCCCCGGGGGAAAGCGACGGAAAAACTGTTTTTT
TRBD2 TRBJ2-5 - 16 TRBV4-3 CASSPGLAGGQETQYF TGCGCCAGCAGCCCAGGACTAGCGGGGGGCCAAGAGACCCAGTACTTC
- TRBJ1-2 - 13 TRBV28 CASSNGQFYGYTF TGTGCCAGCAGTAACGGACAGTTTTATGGCTACACCTTC
- TRBJ2-7 - 14 TRBV7-9 CASSDSGGIREQYF TGTGCCAGCAGCGATAGTGGGGGGATCCGGGAGCAGTACTTC
- TRBJ1-2 - 13 TRBV4-3 CASSRGRVDGYTF TGCGCCAGCAGCCGGGGACGGGTGGATGGCTACACCTTC
TRBD1 TRBJ1-6 few 16 TRBV13 CASRDYGTGLDSPLHF TGTGCCAGCAGGGATTACGGGACAGGGCTCGATTCACCCCTCCACTTT
TRBD1 TRBJ2-2 - 14 TRBV2 CASMRTGVNGELFF TGTGCCAGCATGAGGACAGGGGTGAACGGGGAGCTGTTTTTT
- TRBJ1-4 - 16 TRBV29-1 CSVEDQEGYGNEKLFF TGCAGCGTTGAAGATCAAGAGGGGTACGGTAATGAAAAACTGTTTTTT
TRBD1 TRBJ2-7 - 16 TRBV15 CATSRELTGDRGEQYF TGTGCCACCAGCAGGGAATTGACAGGGGATCGAGGCGAGCAGTACTTC
- TRBJ2-3 - 13 TRBV2 CASSLYSQDTQYF TGTGCCAGCAGCCTATACAGCCAAGATACGCAGTATTTT
- TRBJ2-7 - 14 TRBV5-1 CASSLAQGIYEQYF TGCGCCAGCAGCTTGGCCCAGGGGATCTACGAGCAGTACTTC
- TRBJ1-2 - 14 TRBV28 CASSSTQGFYGYTF TGTGCCAGCAGTTCTACCCAGGGCTTCTATGGCTACACCTTC
TRBD2 TRBJ2-5 - 16 TRBV4-2 CASSSSGGAVEETQYF TGTGCCAGCAGCTCTAGCGGGGGGGCTGTGGAAGAGACCCAGTACTTC
TRBD2 TRBJ2-1 - 22 TRBV12-5 CASGLVLAVVLAGGSSYNEQFF TGTGCTAGTGGTTTGGTACTGGCCGTTGTACTAGCGGGGGGTTCCTCCTACAATGAGCAGTTCTTC
TRBD1 TRBJ1-2 - 15 TRBV28 CASSLGTGGIHGYTF TGTGCCAGCAGTCTAGGGACAGGGGGCATTCATGGCTACACCTTC
- TRBJ2-6 few 15 TRBV4-2 CASSQEDSGANVLTF TGTGCCAGCAGCCAAGAGGACTCTGGGGCCAACGTCCTGACTTTC
- TRBJ2-7 - 14 TRBV7-2 CASSLGLLFYEQYF TGTGCCAGCAGCTTAGGACTGCTCTTCTACGAGCAGTACTTC
- TRBJ2-7 - 15 TRBV18 CASSMRTLSSYEQYF TGTGCCAGCTCAATGCGGACGCTGAGCTCCTACGAGCAGTACTTC
TRBD1 TRBJ1-1 - 13 TRBV7-2 CASSFDREAEAFF TGTGCCAGCAGCTTCGACAGGGAGGCTGAAGCTTTCTTT
- TRBJ1-6 few 19 TRBV19 CASIPLVTLGPSYNSPLHF TGTGCCAGTATCCCTCTGGTAACCCTGGGGCCATCTTATAATTCACCCCTCCACTTT
TRBD1 TRBJ2-4 - 15 TRBV19 CASSWATGAQNIQYF TGTGCCAGTAGTTGGGCGACAGGGGCGCAAAACATTCAGTACTTC
- TRBJ2-3 - 15 TRBV9 CASSVGSASTDTQYF TGTGCCAGCAGCGTAGGAAGCGCTAGCACAGATACGCAGTATTTT
- TRBJ2-6 few 16 TRBV25-1 CASSGSSNSGANVLTF TGTGCCAGCAGTGGGAGTTCCAACTCTGGGGCCAACGTCCTGACTTTC
TRBD2 TRBJ2-3 - 16 TRBV15 CATSLALAGGADTQYF TGTGCCACCAGTTTAGCCCTAGCGGGGGGCGCAGATACGCAGTATTTT
- TRBJ2-3 once 14 TRBV5-1 CASSGETSTDTQYF TGCGCCAGCAGCGGGGAGACTAGCACAGATACGCAGTATTTT
- TRBJ1-2 - 18 TRBV7-9 CASSFGRGNRISNYGYTF TGTGCCAGCAGCTTCGGACGGGGGAACCGCATATCTAACTATGGCTACACCTTC
- TRBJ2-2 - 14 TRBV5-1 CASSLAQNTGELFF TGCGCCAGCAGCTTGGCACAGAACACCGGGGAGCTGTTTTTT